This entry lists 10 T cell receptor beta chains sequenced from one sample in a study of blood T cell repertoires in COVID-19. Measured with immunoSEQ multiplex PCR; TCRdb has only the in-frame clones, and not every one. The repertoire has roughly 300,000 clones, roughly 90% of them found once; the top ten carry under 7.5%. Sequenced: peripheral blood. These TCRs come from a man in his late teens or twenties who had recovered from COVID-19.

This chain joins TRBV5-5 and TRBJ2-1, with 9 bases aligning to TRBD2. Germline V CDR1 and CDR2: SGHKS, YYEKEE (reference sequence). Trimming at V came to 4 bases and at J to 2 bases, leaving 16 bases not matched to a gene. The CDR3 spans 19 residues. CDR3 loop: CASSRLSSGATTPYNEQFF. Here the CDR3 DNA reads TGTGCCAGCAGCCGCCTTTCTAGCGGGGCGACAACCCCCTACAATGAGCAGTTCTTC.

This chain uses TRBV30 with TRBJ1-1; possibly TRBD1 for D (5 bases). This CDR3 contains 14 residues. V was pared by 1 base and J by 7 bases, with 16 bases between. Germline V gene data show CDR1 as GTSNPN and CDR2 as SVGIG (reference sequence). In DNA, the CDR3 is TGTGCCTGGAGTGATGGACGGGGGATTCTTGAAGCTTTCTTT. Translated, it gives CAWSDGRGILEAFF. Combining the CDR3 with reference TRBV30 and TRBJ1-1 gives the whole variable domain SQTIHQWPATLVQPVGSPLSLECTVEGTSNPNLYWYRQAAGRGLQLLFYSVGIGQISSEVPQNLSASRPQDRQFILSSKKLLLSDSGFYLCAWSDGRGILEAFFGQGTRLTVV.

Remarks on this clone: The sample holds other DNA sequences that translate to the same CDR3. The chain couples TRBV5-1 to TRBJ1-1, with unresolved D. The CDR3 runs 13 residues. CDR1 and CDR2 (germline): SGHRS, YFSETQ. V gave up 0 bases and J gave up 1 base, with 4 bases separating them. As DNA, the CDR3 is TGCGCCAGCAGCTTGGCCAGGAACACTGAAGCTTTCTTT. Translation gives CASSLARNTEAFF. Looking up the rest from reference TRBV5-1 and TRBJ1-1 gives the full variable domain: KAGVTQTPRYLIKTRGQQVTLSCSPISGHRSVSWYQQTPGQGLQFLFEYFSETQRNKGNFPGRFSGRQFSNSRSEMNVSTLELGDSALYLCASSLARNTEAFFGQGTRLTVV.

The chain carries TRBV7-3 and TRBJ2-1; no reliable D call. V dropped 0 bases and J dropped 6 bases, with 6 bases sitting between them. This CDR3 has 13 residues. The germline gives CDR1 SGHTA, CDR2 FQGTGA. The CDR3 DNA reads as TGTGCCAGCAGCTTAACGGAGAGCAATGAGCAGTTCTTC. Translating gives CASSLTESNEQFF.

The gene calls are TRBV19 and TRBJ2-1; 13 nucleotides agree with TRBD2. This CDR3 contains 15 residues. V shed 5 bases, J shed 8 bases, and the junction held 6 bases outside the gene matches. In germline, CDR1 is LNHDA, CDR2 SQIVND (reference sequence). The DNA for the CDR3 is TGTGCCAGTAGTCTACTAGCGGGGGGGATAGATGAGCAGTTCTTC. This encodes CASSLLAGGIDEQFF.

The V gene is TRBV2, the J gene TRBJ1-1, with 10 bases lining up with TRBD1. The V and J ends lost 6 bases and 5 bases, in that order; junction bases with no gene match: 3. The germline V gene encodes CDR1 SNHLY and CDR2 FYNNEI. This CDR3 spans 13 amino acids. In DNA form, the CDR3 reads TGTGCCAGCAGGCGACAGGGGGCAACTGAAGCTTTCTTT. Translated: CASRRQGATEAFF.

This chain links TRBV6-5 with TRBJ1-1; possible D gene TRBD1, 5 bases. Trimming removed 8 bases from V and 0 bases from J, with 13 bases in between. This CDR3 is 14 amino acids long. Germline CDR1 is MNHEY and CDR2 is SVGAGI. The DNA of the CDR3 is TGTGCCAGCTTCACAGGACAAATGAACACTGAAGCTTTCTTT. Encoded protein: CASFTGQMNTEAFF.

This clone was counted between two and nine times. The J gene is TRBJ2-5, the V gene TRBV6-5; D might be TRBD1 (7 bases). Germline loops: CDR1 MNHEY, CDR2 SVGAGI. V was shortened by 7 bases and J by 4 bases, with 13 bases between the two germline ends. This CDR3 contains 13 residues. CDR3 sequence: CASNPGGLETQYF. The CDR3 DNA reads TGTGCCAGCAACCCAGGGGGACTAGAGACCCAGTACTTC.

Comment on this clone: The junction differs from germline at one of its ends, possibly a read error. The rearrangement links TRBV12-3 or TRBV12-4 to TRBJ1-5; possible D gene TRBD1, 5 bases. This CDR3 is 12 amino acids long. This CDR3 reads CASNRGLQAQHF. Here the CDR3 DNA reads TGTGCCAGCAATCGGGGACTTCAGGCCCAGCATTTT.

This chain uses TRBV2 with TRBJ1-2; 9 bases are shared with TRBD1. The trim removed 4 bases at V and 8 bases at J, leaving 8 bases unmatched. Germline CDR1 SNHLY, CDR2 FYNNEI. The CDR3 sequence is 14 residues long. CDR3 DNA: TGTGCCAGCAGTGGGACAGGGGATCTGGGAGGCTACACCTTC. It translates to CASSGTGDLGGYTF.